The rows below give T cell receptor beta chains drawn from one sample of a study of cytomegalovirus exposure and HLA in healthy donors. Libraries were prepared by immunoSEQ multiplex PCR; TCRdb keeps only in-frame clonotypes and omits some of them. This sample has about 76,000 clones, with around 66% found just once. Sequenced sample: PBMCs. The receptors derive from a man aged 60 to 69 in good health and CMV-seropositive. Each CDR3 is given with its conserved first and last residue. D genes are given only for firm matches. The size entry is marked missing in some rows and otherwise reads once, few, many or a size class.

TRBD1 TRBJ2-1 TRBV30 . CAWSVTLDRRIEQFF TGTGCCTGGAGTGTAACCTTGGACAGGCGGATTGAGCAGTTCTTC
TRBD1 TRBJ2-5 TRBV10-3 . CAISEGQGISKTQYF TGTGCCATCAGTGAGGGACAGGGGATAAGTAAGACCCAGTACTTC
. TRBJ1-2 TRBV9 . CASSSSGGDGGAYGYTF TGTGCCAGCAGCTCGAGTGGCGGGGACGGCGGGGCCTATGGCTACACCTTC
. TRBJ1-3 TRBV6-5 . CASSKTAPGNTIYF TGTGCCAGCAGCAAGACAGCTCCTGGAAACACCATATATTTT
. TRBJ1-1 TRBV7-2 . CASSLVPGSYTEAFF TGTGCCAGCAGCTTAGTTCCGGGGTCCTACACTGAAGCTTTCTTT
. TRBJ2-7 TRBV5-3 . CARSLEQDSYEQYF TGTGCCAGAAGCTTGGAACAGGATTCCTACGAGCAGTACTTC
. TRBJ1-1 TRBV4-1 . CASSQNPGNTEAFF TGCGCCAGCAGCCAAAATCCCGGGAACACTGAAGCTTTCTTT
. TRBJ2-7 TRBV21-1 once CASSKVGRGASYEQYF .
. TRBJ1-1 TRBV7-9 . CSSSQTPNTEAFF TGTTCCAGCAGCCAGACTCCGAACACTGAAGCTTTCTTT
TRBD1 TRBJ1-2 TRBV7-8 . CASSLAGQGNYGYTF TGTGCCAGCAGCTTAGCTGGACAGGGGAACTATGGCTACACCTTC
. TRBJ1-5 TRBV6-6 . CASSFYQGEVPQHF TGTGCCAGCAGTTTTTACCAGGGTGAAGTGCCCCAGCATTTT
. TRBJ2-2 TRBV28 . CASRKQGNTGELFF TGTGCCAGCAGGAAACAGGGTAACACCGGGGAGCTGTTTTTT
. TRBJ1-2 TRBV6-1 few CASSEATGLNYGYTF TGTGCCAGCAGTGAAGCGACAGGCCTGAACTATGGCTACACCTTC
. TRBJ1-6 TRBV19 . CASRTPGVRNSPLHF TGTGCCAGTAGAACTCCGGGGGTAAGAAATTCACCCCTCCACTTT
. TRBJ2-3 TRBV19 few CASSNIWTRGNTDTQYF TGTGCCAGTAGTAATATCTGGACCCGGGGGAACACAGATACGCAGTATTTT
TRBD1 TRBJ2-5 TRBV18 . CASSPTGVETQYF TGTGCCAGCTCACCCACAGGGGTGGAGACCCAGTACTTC
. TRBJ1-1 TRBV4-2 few CASSQAWQNTEAFF TGTGCCAGCAGCCAAGCGTGGCAGAACACTGAAGCTTTCTTT
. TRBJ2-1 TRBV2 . CASSEPGSNEQFF TGTGCCAGCAGCGAACCGGGAAGCAATGAGCAGTTCTTC
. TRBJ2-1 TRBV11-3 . CASSPGWGSEQFF TGTGCCAGCAGCCCAGGGTGGGGATCGGAGCAGTTCTTC